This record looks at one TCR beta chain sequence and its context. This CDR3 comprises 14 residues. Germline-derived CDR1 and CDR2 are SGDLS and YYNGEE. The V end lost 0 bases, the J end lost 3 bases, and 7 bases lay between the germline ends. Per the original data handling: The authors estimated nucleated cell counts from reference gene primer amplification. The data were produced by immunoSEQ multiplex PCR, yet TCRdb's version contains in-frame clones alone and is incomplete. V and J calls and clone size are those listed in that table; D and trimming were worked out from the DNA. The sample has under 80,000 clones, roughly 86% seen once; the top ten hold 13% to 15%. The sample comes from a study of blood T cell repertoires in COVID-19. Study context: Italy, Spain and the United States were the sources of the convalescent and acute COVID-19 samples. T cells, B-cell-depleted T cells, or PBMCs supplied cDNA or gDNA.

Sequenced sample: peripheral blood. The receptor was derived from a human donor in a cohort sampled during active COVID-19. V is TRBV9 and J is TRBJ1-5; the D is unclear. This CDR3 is CASSVDILNQPQHF. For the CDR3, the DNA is TGTGCCAGCAGCGTAGATATACTCAATCAGCCCCAGCATTTT. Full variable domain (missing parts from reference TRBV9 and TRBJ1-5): DSGVTQTPKHLITATGQRVTLRCSPRSGDLSVYWYQQSLDQGLQFLIQYYNGEERAKGNILERFSAQQFPDLHSELNLSSLELGDSALYFCASSVDILNQPQHFGDGTRLSIL.